This T cell receptor (beta chain) is from a study of blood T cell repertoires in COVID-19. Overall study context: The United States, Italy and Spain were the sources of the acute and convalescent COVID-19 samples.

The authors' processing: Reference gene primers were amplified, and this amplification served to estimate nucleated cell counts. Method: immunoSEQ multiplex PCR; TCRdb's copy keeps in-frame clones and lacks some. The V and J calls and clone size are taken from that table; D and trimming were inferred from the DNA. The sample shows around 10,000 clones, 90% of them seen only once. CDR1 and CDR2 (germline): MGHRA, YSYEKL. This CDR3 contains 16 residues. Trimming at V came to 2 bases and at J to 8 bases, leaving 7 bases not matched to a gene. Sequencing was performed on peripheral blood. The chain employs TRBV4-1 and TRBJ2-1; 12 nucleotides align to TRBD1. The TCR was taken from a human donor in a cohort sampled during active COVID-19. CDR3 sequence reads: CASSQYSGQGADEQFF. For the CDR3, the DNA is TGCGCCAGCAGCCAATATTCGGGACAGGGGGCCGATGAGCAGTTCTTC.